These T cell receptor beta chains were read from a single sample in a study of shared clonotypes between healthy human individuals. Here immunoSEQ multiplex PCR was the method, and the copy in TCRdb shows in-frame clones only, minus some. The sample holds about 590,000 clones, nearly 97% seen once. Sample: naive CD8+ T cells sorted from blood. The receptors were gathered from a woman in her thirties in good health. Each CDR3 is given with its conserved first and last residue. The D gene is left open where the match is weak. For some rows the clone size is stated as once, few or many, or as a class when expanded; others skip it.

j_call: TRBJ2-2; v_call: TRBV4-2; clone_size: .; d_call: .; cdr3_nt: TGTGCCAGCAGCCAAGATATCAGTACCGGGGAGCTGTTTTTT; cdr3_aa: CASSQDISTGELFF
j_call: TRBJ2-1; v_call: TRBV9; clone_size: .; d_call: .; cdr3_nt: TGTGCCAGCAGCGTAGAGGGCGGGACCTCCTACAATGAGCAGTTCTTC; cdr3_aa: CASSVEGGTSYNEQFF
j_call: TRBJ2-7; v_call: TRBV27; clone_size: .; d_call: .; cdr3_nt: TGTGCCAGCAGCTGGGGAGCTATCGATTCCTACGAGCAGTACTTC; cdr3_aa: CASSWGAIDSYEQYF
j_call: TRBJ2-7; v_call: TRBV5-4; clone_size: once; d_call: .; cdr3_nt: TGTGCGACCCGGGACGGCTACTACGAGCAGTACTTC; cdr3_aa: CATRDGYYEQYF
j_call: TRBJ2-7; v_call: TRBV7-3; clone_size: .; d_call: .; cdr3_nt: TGTGCCAGCAGCCTGACTATCCCCTACGAGCAGTACTTC; cdr3_aa: CASSLTIPYEQYF
j_call: TRBJ2-2; v_call: TRBV27; clone_size: .; d_call: .; cdr3_nt: TGTGCCAGTACAGCCCTTCCTGTAGGGGAGCTGTTTTTT; cdr3_aa: CASTALPVGELFF
j_call: TRBJ2-5; v_call: TRBV7-8; clone_size: .; d_call: .; cdr3_nt: TGTGCCAGCAGCTTACCCCCCAGGGCCCGCAAAGAGACCCAGTACTTC; cdr3_aa: CASSLPPRARKETQYF
j_call: TRBJ2-7; v_call: TRBV5-6; clone_size: .; d_call: .; cdr3_nt: TGTGCCAGCAGCTCGACCAAGAGCAACTCCTACGAGCAGTACTTC; cdr3_aa: CASSSTKSNSYEQYF
j_call: TRBJ2-7; v_call: TRBV9; clone_size: .; d_call: .; cdr3_nt: TGTGCCAGCAGCCGGGGGCAGGGCAACGAGCAGTACTTC; cdr3_aa: CASSRGQGNEQYF
j_call: TRBJ1-2; v_call: TRBV18; clone_size: .; d_call: TRBD1; cdr3_nt: TGTGCCAGCTCACTTACCGGGACAGACGCTAACTATGGCTACACCTTC; cdr3_aa: CASSLTGTDANYGYTF
j_call: TRBJ2-7; v_call: TRBV29-1; clone_size: .; d_call: .; cdr3_nt: TGCAGCGTTGCTGGCTTGGCAGACAGCTCCTACGAGCAGTACTTC; cdr3_aa: CSVAGLADSSYEQYF
j_call: TRBJ2-5; v_call: TRBV28; clone_size: .; d_call: TRBD1; cdr3_nt: TGTGCCAGCAGTTTAAGGGACAGGCAAGAGACCCAGTACTTC; cdr3_aa: CASSLRDRQETQYF
j_call: TRBJ2-7; v_call: TRBV7-9; clone_size: .; d_call: TRBD2; cdr3_nt: TGTGCCAGCAGCCCTAGCGGCTACGAGCAGTACTTC; cdr3_aa: CASSPSGYEQYF
j_call: TRBJ2-2; v_call: TRBV4-2; clone_size: .; d_call: TRBD2; cdr3_nt: TGTGCCAGCAGCCAAGAGGGCCCCTTGCGGGAGGGCCGGACGAACACCGGGGAGCTGTTTTTT; cdr3_aa: CASSQEGPLREGRTNTGELFF
j_call: TRBJ1-2; v_call: TRBV9; clone_size: .; d_call: .; cdr3_nt: TGTGCCAGCAGCCCAGAGAGGGATGGCTACACCTTC; cdr3_aa: CASSPERDGYTF
j_call: TRBJ2-7; v_call: TRBV28; clone_size: .; d_call: TRBD1; cdr3_nt: TGTGCCAGCAGTTATGACCGGGACAGCTACGAGCAGTACTTC; cdr3_aa: CASSYDRDSYEQYF
j_call: TRBJ1-1; v_call: TRBV7-9; clone_size: .; d_call: TRBD1; cdr3_nt: TGTGCCAGCAGCTGGTCAGGGGGTTTCACTGAAGCTTTCTTT; cdr3_aa: CASSWSGGFTEAFF
j_call: TRBJ2-4; v_call: TRBV27; clone_size: .; d_call: .; cdr3_nt: TGTGCCAGCAGTGCAACTAGTGGGGGGCACATTCAGTACTTC; cdr3_aa: CASSATSGGHIQYF
j_call: TRBJ2-2; v_call: TRBV19; clone_size: .; d_call: TRBD2; cdr3_nt: TGTGCCAGTAGTCTGCTAGCGGGAGGGACGGGGGAGCTGTTTTTT; cdr3_aa: CASSLLAGGTGELFF
j_call: TRBJ2-7; v_call: TRBV7-8; clone_size: .; d_call: TRBD2; cdr3_nt: TGTGCCAGCAGCTCATTAGCGGGCAATCTGAACGAGCAGTACTTC; cdr3_aa: CASSSLAGNLNEQYF
j_call: TRBJ2-1; v_call: TRBV5-1; clone_size: few; d_call: .; cdr3_nt: TGCGCCAGCAGCTTATCGGGATCCTACAATGAGCAGTTCTTC; cdr3_aa: CASSLSGSYNEQFF
j_call: TRBJ1-2; v_call: TRBV11-2; clone_size: .; d_call: .; cdr3_nt: TGTGCCAGCAGACCCTACCGGGACGGTAACTATGGCTACACCTTC; cdr3_aa: CASRPYRDGNYGYTF
j_call: TRBJ2-3; v_call: TRBV7-9; clone_size: .; d_call: TRBD1; cdr3_nt: TGTGCCAGCAGCCCTGCACAGGGGACAGATACGCAGTATTTT; cdr3_aa: CASSPAQGTDTQYF
j_call: TRBJ1-5; v_call: TRBV6-5; clone_size: .; d_call: .; cdr3_nt: TGTGCCAGCAGTTACAAGTGGGGAGTCAATCAGCCCCAGCATTTT; cdr3_aa: CASSYKWGVNQPQHF
j_call: TRBJ1-1; v_call: TRBV2; clone_size: .; d_call: .; cdr3_nt: TGTGCCGCGACCCAACAAAAAAGGGCTCCCGACACTGAAGCTTTCTTT; cdr3_aa: CAATQQKRAPDTEAFF
j_call: TRBJ2-1; v_call: TRBV11-2; clone_size: .; d_call: TRBD1; cdr3_nt: TGTGCCAGCAGCTTAGTCACACAGGGGGCTGGTGGTGAGCAGTTCTTC; cdr3_aa: CASSLVTQGAGGEQFF
j_call: TRBJ2-1; v_call: TRBV9; clone_size: .; d_call: .; cdr3_nt: TGTGCCAGCAGCGAAGCGGGCTACAATGAGCAGTTCTTC; cdr3_aa: CASSEAGYNEQFF
j_call: TRBJ2-7; v_call: TRBV7-8; clone_size: .; d_call: .; cdr3_nt: TGTGCCAGCAGCTTAGACTCAGCCTACGAGCAGTACTTC; cdr3_aa: CASSLDSAYEQYF
j_call: TRBJ2-5; v_call: TRBV29-1; clone_size: .; d_call: .; cdr3_nt: TGCAGCGTTGGACAAGAGACCCAGTACTTC; cdr3_aa: CSVGQETQYF
j_call: TRBJ2-7; v_call: TRBV27; clone_size: .; d_call: .; cdr3_nt: TGTGCCAGCAGTTCATCGGGACGGGGTATCTGGGAGCAGTACTTC; cdr3_aa: CASSSSGRGIWEQYF
j_call: TRBJ1-1; v_call: TRBV30; clone_size: few; d_call: .; cdr3_nt: TGTGCCTGGAGTTGGGAGAACACTGAAGCTTTCTTT; cdr3_aa: CAWSWENTEAFF
j_call: TRBJ1-1; v_call: TRBV6-1; clone_size: .; d_call: .; cdr3_nt: TGTGCCAGCAGTGTTTTTGGTCAAGGGTATGAAGCTTTCTTT; cdr3_aa: CASSVFGQGYEAFF
j_call: TRBJ2-7; v_call: TRBV28; clone_size: .; d_call: .; cdr3_nt: TGTGCCAGCAGTTTTTCCGGACTAAAACTCTCCTACGAGCAGTACTTC; cdr3_aa: CASSFSGLKLSYEQYF
j_call: TRBJ1-5; v_call: TRBV30; clone_size: .; d_call: .; cdr3_nt: TGTGCCTGGAGACCAAAATATAAAGATCAGCCCCAGCATTTT; cdr3_aa: CAWRPKYKDQPQHF
j_call: TRBJ1-1; v_call: TRBV28; clone_size: once; d_call: .; cdr3_nt: TGTGCCAGCAGTTCCCAATATGGAGAGGGGGGCTACACTGAAGCTTTCTTT; cdr3_aa: CASSSQYGEGGYTEAFF
j_call: TRBJ2-3; v_call: TRBV28; clone_size: .; d_call: .; cdr3_nt: TGTGCCACCGTTTCCTCCAACACAGATACGCAGTATTTT; cdr3_aa: CATVSSNTDTQYF